A selection of T cell receptor beta chains follows, all from one sample in a study of tumor and adjacent non-tumor tissue in lung cancer. TCRdb called the multiplex PCR reads again in MiXCR, with one record for every CDR3 protein. The sample lists 90,000 to 100,000 distinct CDR3 sequences; around three quarters were seen once. Material for sequencing was distant non-tumor lung tissue. The receptors were gathered from a man between 60 and 70 years old with small cell lung cancer. Both conserved end residues are part of each CDR3.

>TRBJ2-1|TRBV15
CATNTSGYNEQFF
>TRBJ2-2|TRBV29-1
CSVWDFQTGELFF
>TRBJ2-1|TRBV6-5
CASSMASGSTHNELSF
>TRBJ1-6|TRBV13
CASNQNDGSSYNSLLHF
>TRBJ2-1|TRBV12-3/TRBV12-4
CASSSGTKHNDQFF
>TRBJ2-7|TRBV28
CASSLHLSGTGGEQYF
>TRBJ1-1|TRBV4-1
CASSPQLGANIEAFF
>TRBJ2-3|TRBV29-1
CNVDARRPQTDTQYF
>TRBJ2-3|TRBV11-3
CASSFQGSDTQFF
>TRBJ2-5|TRBV12-3/TRBV12-4
CAGSPVAETQYF
>TRBJ2-1|TRBV6-2/TRBV6-3
CVSSYRGEAYNEQFF
>TRBJ2-1|TRBV7-3
CASSLMPGHNEQFF
>TRBJ2-2|TRBV19
CASNLQGIGELFF
>TRBJ1-1|TRBV12-3/TRBV12-4
CASCLVGNEAFF
>TRBJ1-2|TRBV29-1
CSTRGDEDECTF
>TRBJ2-3|TRBV6-1
CASSEAWGGGLGRTDTQYF
>TRBJ1-1|TRBV5-5
CGSSPRIRGAGTEAFF
>TRBJ2-4|TRBV24-1
CATSGTGETDIQYF
>TRBJ1-5|TRBV11-1
CASSGDGVTNQPQHF
>TRBJ2-1|TRBV11-3
CASSLGGVGLAGGSEQFF
>TRBJ2-2|TRBV10-3
CAISARSSTTVELFF
>TRBJ2-1|TRBV24-1
CVTSDPYRLVGYNEQFF
>TRBJ2-5|TRBV10-3
CAISGGNMGETQYF
>TRBJ1-1|TRBV6-6
CASSSMRTGPNTEAFF